This entry concerns a single T cell receptor beta chain. The target antigen is unknown. The data are from a study of T-cell reconstitution after alpha-beta-depleted transplantation in children. Notes on the study in general: Approximately two months post-transplant, alpha-beta T cells reportedly originated from several hundred expanded graft clones. At day 60, the high TCRbeta diversity found in some patients originated from recipient T cells and thymic progenitors that had survived. Hyperexpanded clones declined; after one year, newly produced T cells mostly supplied diversity.

Unique molecular identifiers were incorporated during preparation of the TCRbeta library. Using its own MiXCR run on the PCR reads, TCRdb lists one record per CDR3 protein. This sample has a few hundred thousand distinct CDR3 sequences, with 20% to 30% found just once. The specimen comprised PBMCs, mostly from graft donor cells, sampled 360 days after TCRalphabeta/CD19-depleted stem cell transplant. The receptor comes from a female patient between 2 and 10 years old who had a stem cell transplant for congenital amegakaryocytic thrombocytopenia, so the T cells may come from the graft donor.

CDR3 in DNA: TGTGCCAGCAGCTTAGGGGGAGGGGGGCTTGCTTTCTTT. It encodes CASSLGGGGLAFF. The chain joins TRBV7-8 to TRBJ1-1; the D gene is possibly TRBD1 (6 bases). V was pared by 1 base and J by 11 bases, with 14 bases between. This CDR3 has 13 amino acids. Per the germline V gene, CDR1 is SGHVS and CDR2 is FQNEAQ.